This T cell receptor (beta chain) emerged from a study of cytomegalovirus exposure and HLA in healthy donors. Primers included in the PCR were 60 Vbeta and 13 Jbeta primers. In the original processing: Approximately 83 million unique TCR beta chains, some 9.9 million shared, were counted in a later analysis. TCRdb's copy holds only in-frame clones and misses some; the assay was immunoSEQ multiplex PCR. The V and J calls and clone size were taken over from that table, and D and trimming were inferred from the DNA. The sample lists 110,000 to 150,000 clones, 70% seen once, with under 2.5% in the top ten. The germline gives CDR1 MNHEY, CDR2 SVGAGI. V was pared by 4 bases and J by 5 bases, with 5 bases of the junction left unmatched. The CDR3 covers 15 residues. Study-level points and caveats: Some V segments, including TRBV6-2 and TRBV6-3, were excluded as indistinguishable.

Remarks on this clone: The antigen is not known.

The chain links TRBV6-5 to TRBJ1-4, with TRBD1 identical over 9 bases. What was sequenced was PBMCs. The receptor comes from a woman aged 55-70 years in good health and CMV-seropositive. CDR3 loop: CASSFGTGTNEKLFF. CDR3 nucleotide sequence: TGTGCCAGCAGTTTTGGGACAGGGACAAATGAAAAACTGTTTTTT.